This paragraph covers one T cell receptor beta chain sequence. Selected positively for CCR7 and CD45RO-negative, naive CD8 cells excluded terminally differentiated effector memory CD45RA+ cells. This record comes from a study of shared clonotypes between healthy human individuals. Using immunoSEQ multiplex PCR, the repertoire was profiled, and TCRdb retains in-frame clones only, with some absent. The sample carries some 800,000 clones, almost 95% recorded once. V lost 5 bases and J lost 9; bases outside the gene matches: 6. The germline V gene has CDR1 SEHNR and CDR2 FQNEAQ (reference sequence). The CDR3 is 14 amino acids.

This receptor was taken from a man aged 25-45 years in good health. V is TRBV7-9 and J is TRBJ2-1; 11 bases are shared with TRBD2. The sequencing sample was made of naive CD8+ T cells sorted from blood. The CDR3 sequence: CASSQLAGAFEQFF. CDR3 nucleotides: TGTGCCAGCAGCCAACTAGCGGGAGCGTTTGAGCAGTTCTTC.